What follows is one T cell receptor beta chain and its context. Its matching antigen is unknown. This record belongs to a study of T-cell memory formation after mild COVID-19. TCRdb passed the 5' RACE reads through MiXCR, listing each CDR3 protein once. In the table there are 500,000 to 550,000 distinct CDR3 sequences, approximately 20% of which are singletons. Study-level results: Later expanders leaned CD4+, whereas day 15 to 85 contracting clones were balanced CD4/CD8. Confirmation was lacking for SARS-CoV-2 specificity of second-wave clones that peaked on day 37.

This CDR3 has 13 amino acids. Trimming shortened V by 5 bases and J by 3 bases, and 8 bases separated the two germline ends. CDR1 and CDR2 (germline): SEHNR, FQNEAQ (reference sequence). The chain recombines TRBV7-9 with TRBJ1-5, with D unclear. The origin of this receptor is an adult woman who had mild COVID-19 (a few samples of this study predate the infection). Cell type and time point are not known. The sample taken for sequencing was PBMCs or a T cell subset sorted from them (not recorded which). The CDR3 spells CASSPSYNQPQHF. CDR3 nucleotides: TGTGCCAGCAGCCCGAGCTACAATCAGCCCCAGCATTTT.